Below are 6 T cell receptor beta chains sequenced from a single sample in a study of T cell responses to AZD1222 COVID-19 vaccine (dated by TCRdb to the early 2020s). Library prep was done by the immunoSEQ multiplex PCR assay. TCRdb took over this immuneACCESS table, retaining in-frame rearrangements with V and J assigned. Such tables are incomplete; in checked studies, under half of the missing clones stem from an unresolved V gene, and the remainder is unexplained. The sample yields about 140,000 clones; under 95% were counted once. The ten largest clonotypes hold around 2.8% of the sample. What the time point label conveys for this sample: baseline before first vaccination. The specimen was peripheral blood, collected on day 0 of AZD1222 vaccination. Every receptor here comes from an adult in good health.

This clone was observed once. V and J are TRBV21-1 and TRBJ1-5. TRBV21-1 is a recognized pseudogene. CDR3 length: 13 amino acids. CDR3 in DNA: TGTGCCAGCAGCACCTCTGTTGAACAGCCCCAGCATTTT. It translates to CASSTSVEQPQHF.

This clone is termed medium-sized. The chain links TRBV2 to TRBJ1-1; D is possibly TRBD1 (5 bases). The CDR3 consists of 11 residues. Germline V gene sequence: CDR1 SNHLY, CDR2 FYNNEI. Trimming cost V 3 bases and J 7 bases, with 6 bases left between them. The CDR3 region is CASSEGLEAFF. In DNA form, the CDR3 reads TGTGCCAGCAGTGAGGGGCTTGAAGCTTTCTTT.

V gene TRBV18 combines with J gene TRBJ2-7; 7 bases map to TRBD2. V lost 6 bases to trimming and J lost 5 bases; unmatched junction nucleotides: 1. Germline CDR1 KGHSH, CDR2 LQKENI. The CDR3 extends over 11 amino acids. The DNA of the CDR3 is TGTGCCAGCTCGGGGAGGGACGAGCAGTACTTC. Translating it yields CASSGRDEQYF.

The gene calls are TRBV19 and TRBJ2-3; 7 bases are shared with TRBD1. There are 15 residues in the CDR3. The germline CDR1 and CDR2 sequences are LNHDA and SQIVND (reference sequence). J gave up 9 bases and V 7 bases, and 16 bases lay outside the gene matches. CDR3 coding DNA: TGTGCCAGTACCTCTGAGAGGACAGGTGGGGACACGCAGTATTTT. It yields the protein CASTSERTGGDTQYF. The entire variable domain, with the rest obtained from reference TRBV19 and TRBJ2-3, is as follows: DGGITQSPKYLFRKEGQNVTLSCEQNLNHDAMYWYRQDPGQGLRLIYYSQIVNDFQKGDIAEGYSVSREKKESFPLTVTSAQKNPTAFYLCASTSERTGGDTQYFGPGTRLTVL.

This clone has a single count. Other DNA sequences from this sample encode an identical CDR3 as well. CDR3 in DNA: TGTGCCAGCAGCCCCGGCGGCGAGCAGTACTTC. The encoded protein is CASSPGGEQYF. The gene calls are TRBV11-3 and TRBJ2-7, with D unresolved. This CDR3 is built from 11 residues. Germline V lookup: CDR1 SGHNT, CDR2 YENEEA. The V and J ends lost 5 bases and 6 bases respectively, with 8 bases between them.

The chain employs TRBV3-1 (or the pseudogene TRBV3-2) and TRBJ1-1, with D perhaps TRBD1 (6 bases). The V and J ends lost 4 bases and 4 bases respectively, with 13 bases between them. The CDR3 consists of 14 residues. CDR1 and CDR2 from the germline V gene are LGHDT and YNNKEL (reference sequence). The CDR3 loop is CASSRTEGGTEAFF. CDR3 coding DNA: TGTGCCAGCAGCCGAACTGAGGGGGGCACTGAAGCTTTCTTT.